A selection of T cell receptor beta chains follows, all from one sample in a study of cytomegalovirus exposure and HLA in healthy donors. Produced via immunoSEQ multiplex PCR; TCRdb's table is partial and in-frame only. The sample comprises some 160,000 clones, 88% of which are singletons, and about 2.7% rests with the top ten. Sequenced: PBMCs. Receptors were obtained from a man aged 18 to 29 in good health and CMV-seronegative. Both conserved end residues are part of each CDR3. Each record gives: V gene, J gene, clone size, D gene, CDR3 DNA, CDR3 protein. The D gene is left open where the match is weak. Expanded clones are given a class, and other clones once, few, many or no size at all.

V gene: TRBV4-3; J gene: TRBJ1-1; clone size: -; D gene: -; CDR3 DNA: TGCGCCAGCAGCCAACGAGGGCAGATCGGAGCTTTCTTT; CDR3 protein: CASSQRGQIGAFF
V gene: TRBV10-3; J gene: TRBJ2-2; clone size: -; D gene: -; CDR3 DNA: TGTGCCATCAGTGAGTCGGGTCGGGCCGGGGAGCTGTTTTTT; CDR3 protein: CAISESGRAGELFF
V gene: TRBV27; J gene: TRBJ1-2; clone size: -; D gene: TRBD1; CDR3 DNA: TGTGCCAGCAGTCGGACAGGGGCTAACTATGGCTACACCTTC; CDR3 protein: CASSRTGANYGYTF
V gene: TRBV4-1; J gene: TRBJ2-7; clone size: -; D gene: TRBD2; CDR3 DNA: TGTGCCAGCAGCCAAGGACTAGCGGGCTCCTACGAGCAGTACTTC; CDR3 protein: CASSQGLAGSYEQYF
V gene: TRBV28; J gene: TRBJ2-7; clone size: -; D gene: TRBD2; CDR3 DNA: TGTGCCAGCAAACCCGGGAGGAGTTACGAGCAGTACTTC; CDR3 protein: CASKPGRSYEQYF
V gene: TRBV11-3; J gene: TRBJ2-5; clone size: -; D gene: TRBD2; CDR3 DNA: TGTGCCAGCAGCTCAGGGACTAGCGGTCAAGAGACCCAGTACTTC; CDR3 protein: CASSSGTSGQETQYF
V gene: TRBV27; J gene: TRBJ1-5; clone size: -; D gene: -; CDR3 DNA: TGTGCCAGCCGACAGTTTGGCAATCAGCCCCAGCATTTT; CDR3 protein: CASRQFGNQPQHF
V gene: TRBV6-5; J gene: TRBJ2-7; clone size: -; D gene: TRBD1; CDR3 DNA: TGTGCCAGCAATGACAGGGGTGTTGGGTACGAGCAGTACTTC; CDR3 protein: CASNDRGVGYEQYF
V gene: TRBV5-4; J gene: TRBJ2-1; clone size: -; D gene: -; CDR3 DNA: TGTGCCAGCAGCTCGGACAGTTACAATGAGCAGTTCTTC; CDR3 protein: CASSSDSYNEQFF
V gene: TRBV19; J gene: TRBJ2-1; clone size: -; D gene: TRBD2; CDR3 DNA: TGTGCCTCGGGGACCGGACTAGCGAGTCGGAATGAGCAGTTCTTC; CDR3 protein: CASGTGLASRNEQFF
V gene: TRBV2; J gene: TRBJ1-1; clone size: -; D gene: -; CDR3 DNA: TGTGCCAGCAGTAACTTAAACAGGGACGAAGCTTTCTTT; CDR3 protein: CASSNLNRDEAFF
V gene: TRBV7-7; J gene: TRBJ1-5; clone size: once; D gene: -; CDR3 DNA: TGTGCTAGCAGCTTAGGGGAGGGTCAGCCCCAGCATTTT; CDR3 protein: CASSLGEGQPQHF
V gene: TRBV10-1; J gene: TRBJ2-1; clone size: few; D gene: TRBD2; CDR3 DNA: TGCGCCAGCAGTGACGGGACTAGCGGGGGGTACATAGAGCAGTTCTTC; CDR3 protein: CASSDGTSGGYIEQFF
V gene: TRBV25-1; J gene: TRBJ1-4; clone size: -; D gene: -; CDR3 DNA: TGTGCCAGCAGAGCGGGAGGGTTGGGTGAAAAACTGTTTTTT; CDR3 protein: CASRAGGLGEKLFF
V gene: TRBV7-8; J gene: TRBJ1-2; clone size: -; D gene: TRBD1; CDR3 DNA: TGTGCCAGCTTCGGTCCAGACAGGGCCAACTATGGCTACACCTTC; CDR3 protein: CASFGPDRANYGYTF
V gene: TRBV6-5; J gene: TRBJ2-4; clone size: once; D gene: TRBD2; CDR3 DNA: TGTGCCAGCAGTTACCGGGCTAGCGGGGGGAGCATTCAGTACTTC; CDR3 protein: CASSYRASGGSIQYF
V gene: TRBV28; J gene: TRBJ1-5; clone size: -; D gene: -; CDR3 DNA: TGTGCCAGCAGTCCATTGGCAGGTAGCAATCAGCCCCAGCATTTT; CDR3 protein: CASSPLAGSNQPQHF
V gene: TRBV4-3; J gene: TRBJ1-2; clone size: -; D gene: -; CDR3 DNA: TGCGCCAGCAGCCAAGCCAGTTGGTTACACTATGGCTACACCTTC; CDR3 protein: CASSQASWLHYGYTF
V gene: TRBV5-6; J gene: TRBJ1-1; clone size: -; D gene: TRBD1; CDR3 DNA: TGTGCCAGCAGCTCTCGGGACAGGAACACTGAAGCTTTCTTT; CDR3 protein: CASSSRDRNTEAFF
V gene: TRBV7-2; J gene: TRBJ1-5; clone size: once; D gene: TRBD1; CDR3 DNA: TGTGCCAGCAGCTCTGACAGGGACCAGCCCCAGCATTTT; CDR3 protein: CASSSDRDQPQHF
V gene: TRBV27; J gene: TRBJ1-1; clone size: -; D gene: -; CDR3 DNA: TGTGCCAGCAATCGACGAGGTGGAAGGAGAACTGAAGCTTTCTTT; CDR3 protein: CASNRRGGRRTEAFF
V gene: TRBV5-1; J gene: TRBJ2-7; clone size: few; D gene: TRBD2; CDR3 DNA: TGCGCCAGCAGCTTGTTAGCGGGAGGGTCCTACGAGCAGTACTTC; CDR3 protein: CASSLLAGGSYEQYF
V gene: TRBV19; J gene: TRBJ2-7; clone size: -; D gene: TRBD1; CDR3 DNA: TGTGCCAGTAGCACCTTGACAGGGGCTACCTACGAGCAGTACTTC; CDR3 protein: CASSTLTGATYEQYF
V gene: TRBV19; J gene: TRBJ1-4; clone size: few; D gene: TRBD1; CDR3 DNA: TGTGCCAGTAGAGGGGACAGGCATGAAAAACTGTTTTTT; CDR3 protein: CASRGDRHEKLFF
V gene: TRBV10-3; J gene: TRBJ2-3; clone size: -; D gene: TRBD2; CDR3 DNA: TGTGCCATCAGCGCTACTAGCGGGAGAAGCACAGATACGCAGTATTTT; CDR3 protein: CAISATSGRSTDTQYF
V gene: TRBV7-9; J gene: TRBJ2-7; clone size: -; D gene: -; CDR3 DNA: TGTGCCAGCAGCTCGTACTATGGAGCCCCCACCCAAAACGAGCAGTACTTC; CDR3 protein: CASSSYYGAPTQNEQYF
V gene: TRBV6-1; J gene: TRBJ1-1; clone size: -; D gene: -; CDR3 DNA: TGTGCCAGCAGCATGGAGACGATGAACACTGAAGCTTTCTTT; CDR3 protein: CASSMETMNTEAFF
V gene: TRBV4-3; J gene: TRBJ2-1; clone size: -; D gene: -; CDR3 DNA: TGCGCCAGCAGCCAAGCGGGAGCCCTTAGCTCCTACAATGAGCAGTTCTTC; CDR3 protein: CASSQAGALSSYNEQFF
V gene: TRBV7-2; J gene: TRBJ1-1; clone size: -; D gene: -; CDR3 DNA: TGTGCCAGCAGCTTAGACAGGGTAACTGAAGCTTTCTTT; CDR3 protein: CASSLDRVTEAFF
V gene: TRBV19; J gene: TRBJ1-2; clone size: -; D gene: -; CDR3 DNA: TGTGCCAGCGCTACGTCTAACTATGGCTACACCTTC; CDR3 protein: CASATSNYGYTF
V gene: TRBV14; J gene: TRBJ2-7; clone size: -; D gene: -; CDR3 DNA: TGTGCCAGCAGCCCTTGGGAGCATATCCACGAGCAGTACTTC; CDR3 protein: CASSPWEHIHEQYF
V gene: TRBV25-1; J gene: TRBJ2-1; clone size: -; D gene: -; CDR3 DNA: TGTGCCAGCAGTGAATTGGTAGTCGGAGGCAATGAGCAGTTCTTC; CDR3 protein: CASSELVVGGNEQFF
V gene: TRBV7-9; J gene: TRBJ2-1; clone size: -; D gene: -; CDR3 DNA: TGTGCCAGCAGCTCTCCTTCCGTTTACAATGAGCAGTTCTTC; CDR3 protein: CASSSPSVYNEQFF
V gene: TRBV11-2; J gene: TRBJ1-6; clone size: -; D gene: -; CDR3 DNA: TGTGCCAGCAGCCCCAGACCCGCGGGGGTCGGTAATTCACCCCTCCACTTT; CDR3 protein: CASSPRPAGVGNSPLHF
V gene: TRBV5-6; J gene: TRBJ2-1; clone size: -; D gene: -; CDR3 DNA: TGTGCCAGCACGCAACAATGGATCGGGAATATTGAGCAGTTCTTC; CDR3 protein: CASTQQWIGNIEQFF
V gene: TRBV2; J gene: TRBJ2-3; clone size: -; D gene: -; CDR3 DNA: TGTGCCAGCAGCCGAGGTTTAGTCACAGATACGCAGTATTTT; CDR3 protein: CASSRGLVTDTQYF
V gene: TRBV7-2; J gene: TRBJ2-5; clone size: few; D gene: TRBD1; CDR3 DNA: TGTGCCAGCAGCCGGGACAGGGGACGGGAGACCCAGTACTTC; CDR3 protein: CASSRDRGRETQYF
V gene: TRBV28; J gene: TRBJ1-2; clone size: -; D gene: -; CDR3 DNA: TGTGCCAGCAGTTTATTCCGGGGGGCTAACTATGGCTACACCTTC; CDR3 protein: CASSLFRGANYGYTF
V gene: TRBV6-1; J gene: TRBJ1-5; clone size: -; D gene: TRBD1; CDR3 DNA: TGTGCCAACTCGGGACAGGGAGGTGATCAGCCCCAGCATTTT; CDR3 protein: CANSGQGGDQPQHF
V gene: TRBV11-2; J gene: TRBJ2-1; clone size: -; D gene: TRBD2; CDR3 DNA: TGTGCCAGCAGTAAAGCGGGGGTTTCCTACAATGAGCAGTTCTTC; CDR3 protein: CASSKAGVSYNEQFF
V gene: TRBV7-2; J gene: TRBJ2-1; clone size: -; D gene: -; CDR3 DNA: TGTGCCAGCAGCTTAGCGGCCTTCGATGAGCAGTTCTTC; CDR3 protein: CASSLAAFDEQFF
V gene: TRBV21-1; J gene: TRBJ2-2; clone size: -; D gene: -; CDR3 DNA: TGTGCCAGCAGCAAAGGACCACCGGGACTAGCGGGAGGCGACACCGGGGAGCTGTTTTTT; CDR3 protein: CASSKGPPGLAGGDTGELFF